This T cell receptor (beta chain) emerged from a study of cytomegalovirus exposure and HLA in healthy donors. Study details: The 120 validation repertoires, a later analysis reported, used the same platform as the 650 to 800 repertoires from the first cohort. General observations from the study: A later analysis found first-cohort TCR clusters tended to co-occur in the approximately 110 validation repertoires. CMV antigen specificity of a few CMV-associated chains was confirmed in vitro.

Profiled with immunoSEQ multiplex PCR; TCRdb holds only in-frame clones, not every one. The table records about 140,000 clones, 70% to 90% of them present only once. The donors formed part of the approximately 110-subject validation cohort, distinct from the roughly 670-subject first cohort. On this clone itself: Its antigen is undetermined.

Sequenced sample: PBMCs. This clonotype originated in a woman in her thirties in good health and CMV-seronegative.

In DNA form, the CDR3 reads TGTGCCAGCAGAGGGAGGGGGGGACAGGGGTCTCCCGGGACCCAGTACTTC. Its translation: CASRGRGGQGSPGTQYF. The rearrangement links TRBV2 to TRBJ2-5, with 10 bases lining up with TRBD1. Trimming cost V 6 bases and J 7 bases; bases outside gene matches: 17. The CDR3 has 17 residues. Germline V lookup: CDR1 SNHLY, CDR2 FYNNEI.